These 21 T cell receptor beta chains originate from one sample sequenced in a study of regulatory T cells in long-lasting Graves disease (dated by TCRdb to about 2021). Libraries were made using multiplex PCR. The sequencer was an Illumina HiSeq 4000. CDR3 regions were amplified by Arm-PCR with iRepertoire HTBI primers to construct TCR beta libraries. The public reads were reprocessed in TCRdb via fastp at Q25 and MiXCR, keeping in-frame beta chains. All rows with the same CDR3 protein become a single entry with the most common DNA and genes. The sample table holds hundreds of thousands of distinct CDR3 sequences, of which about a sixth were seen once. The ten biggest clones cover roughly 20% of the sample. The label giving this sample's time point can be read as: newly diagnosed GD, antithyroid drugs for less than 3 months. For both TCR sequencing and RNA sequencing, RNA was extracted from PBMCs in TRIzol.

This material consisted of peripheral blood mononuclear cells (PBMCs), taken at new diagnosis, from a patient treated with antithyroid drugs. Receptor source: a female donor with Graves disease.

This clonotype has a count of ten or more. The chain uses TRBV2 and TRBJ2-7; 12 nucleotides match TRBD2. The CDR3 consists of 14 residues. Trimming removed 6 bases from V and 3 bases from J; junction bases left unmatched: 3. The germline CDR1 and CDR2 sequences are SNHLY and FYNNEI. CDR3 bases: TGTGCCAGCAGGGAACTAGCGGGAGGCTACGAGCAGTACTTC. This gives the protein CASRELAGGYEQYF.

As DNA, the CDR3 is TGTGCCAGCAGAGAAAGACTAGCGGGATTCAATGAGCAGTTCTTC. Its protein is CASRERLAGFNEQFF. The J gene is TRBJ2-1, the V gene TRBV6-2 or TRBV6-3; TRBD2 matches 11 bases. Losses at the gene ends were 6 bases for V and 6 bases for J; bases not matched to a gene: 7. This CDR3 spans 15 amino acids. Germline V CDR1 and CDR2: MNHEY, SVGEGT.

Comment on this clonotype: A read error is likely here: a far larger clone is one base away. This chain links TRBV7-9 with TRBJ1-1; D unresolved. The CDR3 contains 14 residues. Looked up from germline, CDR1 is SEHNR and CDR2 is FQNEAQ (reference sequence). The CDR3 DNA is TGTGCCAACAGCTTAACTGCCGGGAACACTGAAGCTTTCTTT. Translated: CANSLTAGNTEAFF.

There are many counts of this clonotype. The V gene is TRBV15, the J gene TRBJ1-5, with D possibly being TRBD1 (6 bases). Trimming left V 1 base short and J 3 bases short, with 10 bases between. The CDR3 totals 15 residues. Germline V gene data show CDR1 as LNHNV and CDR2 as YYDKDF (reference sequence). CDR3 sequence (DNA): TGTGCCACCAGCAGAGGTAGACAGGTCAATCAGCCCCAGCATTTT. Translating it yields CATSRGRQVNQPQHF.

The V call is TRBV28, the J call TRBJ1-2; 8 nucleotides agree with TRBD1. Germline CDR1 is MDHEN and CDR2 is SYDVKM. The CDR3 covers 18 residues. J gave up 4 bases and V 3 bases, and 16 bases lay outside the gene matches. CDR3 region: CASSFRGTGDLLGYGYTF. The CDR3 region has the DNA TGTGCCAGCAGTTTTCGAGGGACAGGCGACCTTCTAGGCTATGGCTACACCTTC.

This clonotype appeared a few times. V is TRBV30 and J is TRBJ2-5, with 15 bases lining up with TRBD2. After removal of 0 bases from V and 0 bases from J, the junction contained 2 bases not matched to a gene. CDR3 length equals 17 residues. Germline V CDR1 and CDR2: GTSNPN, SVGIG (reference sequence). As DNA, the CDR3 is TGTGCCTGGAGTGTCGGACTAGCGGGAGGGAACCAAGAGACCCAGTACTTC. Its protein is CAWSVGLAGGNQETQYF.

In this sample, this clonotype turned up many times. The V call is TRBV30, the J call TRBJ2-5; D not certain. V lost 3 bases and J lost 3, with 8 bases in between. The CDR3 has 12 residues. The germline V gene has CDR1 GTSNPN and CDR2 SVGIG (reference sequence). CDR3 sequence reads: CAWRGQEETQYF. The CDR3 bases are TGTGCCTGGAGGGGTCAGGAAGAGACCCAGTACTTC.

This clonotype was detected many times. The chain couples TRBV6-2 or TRBV6-3 to TRBJ1-1; TRBD1 might be the D (5 bases). Looked up from germline, CDR1 is MNHEY and CDR2 is SVGEGT. V was cut by 3 bases and J by 2 bases, with 10 bases left in between. The CDR3 runs to 14 residues. The chain's CDR3 is CASSYPRTNTEAFF. CDR3 sequence (DNA): TGTGCCAGCAGTTATCCGAGGACAAACACTGAAGCTTTCTTT.

This clonotype came up many times. The chain combines TRBV20-1 with TRBJ2-2; D assignment may be TRBD1 or TRBD2 (5 bases each). V was shortened by 4 bases and J by 5 bases, with 17 bases between the two germline ends. Per the germline V gene, CDR1 is DFQATT and CDR2 is SNEGSKA (reference sequence). The CDR3 has 15 residues. The CDR3 reads CSAIPQRGRTGELFF. DNA of the CDR3: TGCAGTGCTATCCCCCAGAGGGGCCGGACCGGGGAGCTGTTTTTT.

This clonotype occurred many times. The chain has TRBV12-3 or TRBV12-4 and TRBJ1-4, with TRBD1 identical over 10 bases. This CDR3 has 17 residues. V was clipped by 5 bases and J by 3 bases; unmatched bases: 9. The DNA of the CDR3 is TGTGCCAGCAGTCCCCGGGACAGGGGAAGGCCTAATGAAAAACTGTTTTTT. Residues: CASSPRDRGRPNEKLFF.

The sample holds many counts of this clonotype. The gene calls are TRBV28 and TRBJ1-1, with D possibly matching TRBD1 (5 bases). Germline loops: CDR1 MDHEN, CDR2 SYDVKM. Between the trimmed V and J ends, which lost 5 bases and 0 bases, there was a span of 13 bases. The CDR3 runs to 15 residues. The CDR3 sequence: CASSPHRNLNTEAFF. The DNA of the CDR3 is TGTGCCAGCAGTCCACACAGGAACCTGAACACTGAAGCTTTCTTT.

This clonotype was detected a few times. This chain connects TRBV9 to TRBJ2-5; possible D gene TRBD1, 6 bases. CDR3 size: 15 residues. Germline V CDR1 and CDR2: SGDLS, YYNGEE. The germline V and J ends were trimmed by 3 bases and 5 bases, with 17 bases remaining between them. CDR3 nucleotides: TGTGCCAGCAGCGGAAACCTCCAGGGGCGGGAGACCCAGTACTTC. Translating it yields CASSGNLQGRETQYF.

This clonotype was counted many times. The chain links TRBV7-9 to TRBJ2-1, with 7 bases that match TRBD1. Germline V gene sequence: CDR1 SEHNR, CDR2 FQNEAQ (reference sequence). The CDR3 has 18 residues. The J segment lost 2 bases and the V segment lost 0 bases, leaving 10 bases of the junction unmatched. The CDR3 sequence: CASSLAHPGQQTYNEQFF. The CDR3 bases are TGTGCCAGCAGCTTAGCTCACCCGGGACAGCAAACCTACAATGAGCAGTTCTTC.

This chain connects TRBV6-1 to TRBJ2-5, with D tentatively TRBD1 or TRBD2 (5 bases each). The ends were cut back, 6 bases at V and 2 bases at J, with 13 bases in the middle. Germline-derived CDR1 and CDR2 are MNHNS and SASEGT. This CDR3 region has 14 residues. In nucleotides, the CDR3 is TGTGCCAGCAGCCTGAATGGGGGTCAAGAGACCCAGTACTTC. This gives the protein CASSLNGGQETQYF.

This clonotype was seen once. Just one base apart from a much larger clone, this may be a read error. The V and J genes are TRBV28 and TRBJ2-1, with TRBD2 identical over 8 bases. The CDR3 extends over 17 amino acids. CDR1 and CDR2 (germline): MDHEN, SYDVKM. CDR3 residues: CDSSLASGRVSYNEQFF. CDR3 coding DNA: TGTGACAGCAGTTTAGCTAGCGGGCGAGTCTCCTACAATGAGCAGTTCTTC.

The table lists this clonotype with many counts. The gene calls are TRBV12-3 or TRBV12-4 and TRBJ1-1; D is undetermined. V lost 7 bases to trimming and J lost 0 bases, with 15 bases between them. The CDR3 is 15 amino acids. CDR3 coding DNA: TGTGCCAGCACCCCGAGGGCCAACATGAACACTGAAGCTTTCTTT. This codes for CASTPRANMNTEAFF.

There are many counts of this clonotype. The V and J genes are TRBV10-2 and TRBJ1-2; a weak D match, TRBD1 (5 bases). The CDR3 spans 14 residues. Germline CDR1 reads WSHSY; CDR2 reads SAAADI. V was clipped by 3 bases and J by 4 bases, with 12 bases between them. The CDR3 DNA sequence: TGCGCCAGCAGTGACGGGGACGGAACCTATGGCTACACCTTC. Translated: CASSDGDGTYGYTF.

This clonotype was observed at least ten times. The V gene is TRBV3-1, the J gene TRBJ2-1; TRBD2 matches 9 bases. V was clipped by 0 bases and J by 8 bases; unmatched bases: 11. Per germline, CDR1 LGHDT and CDR2 YNNKEL (reference sequence). The CDR3 has 17 residues. The CDR3 here is CASSQDWVAGGLHEQFF. The CDR3 DNA is TGTGCCAGCAGCCAAGACTGGGTCGCGGGGGGGCTACATGAGCAGTTCTTC.

This clonotype was recorded at least ten times. This chain connects TRBV6-1 to TRBJ2-1; 14 bases map to TRBD2. CDR3 length equals 15 residues. V was clipped by 6 bases and J by 6 bases; unmatched bases: 4. Germline V gene sequence: CDR1 MNHNS, CDR2 SASEGT. DNA of the CDR3: TGTGCCAGCAGACGGACTAGCGGGAGGTTCAATGAGCAGTTCTTC. It codes for CASRRTSGRFNEQFF.

This clonotype was picked up a small number of times. The rearrangement joins TRBV7-3 to TRBJ1-1; D gene ambiguous. This CDR3 contains 13 residues. Deletions cut 1 base from V and 7 bases from J, with 10 bases between. The germline gives CDR1 SGHTA, CDR2 FQGTGA. The CDR3 nucleotides read TGTGCCAGCAGCTTAAGTCCCGGATATGAAGCTTTCTTT. Protein product: CASSLSPGYEAFF.

This clonotype was observed at least ten times. CDR3 sequence: CASSYSPEREFNYGYTF. In nucleotides, the CDR3 is TGTGCCAGCAGTTACTCCCCGGAGAGGGAATTTAACTATGGCTACACCTTC. This sequence joins TRBV6-2 or TRBV6-3 and TRBJ1-2; D is undetermined. This CDR3 spans 17 amino acids. The germline V and J ends were trimmed by 0 bases and 1 base, with 15 bases remaining between them. The germline CDR1 and CDR2 sequences are MNHEY and SVGEGT.